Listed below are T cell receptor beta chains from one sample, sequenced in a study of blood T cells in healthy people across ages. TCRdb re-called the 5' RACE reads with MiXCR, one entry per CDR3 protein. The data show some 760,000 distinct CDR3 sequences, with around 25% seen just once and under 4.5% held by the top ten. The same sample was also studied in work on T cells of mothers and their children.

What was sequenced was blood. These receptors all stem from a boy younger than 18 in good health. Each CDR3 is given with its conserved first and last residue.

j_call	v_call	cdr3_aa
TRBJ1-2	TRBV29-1	CSVEGGRLGGYTF
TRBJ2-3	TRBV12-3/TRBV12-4	CASSPPGRPDTQYF
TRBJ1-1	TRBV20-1	CSAPRGLAFF
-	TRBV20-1	CSARSSTSSYEQYF
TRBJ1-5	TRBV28	CASSPAGPYSYSNQPQHF
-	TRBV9	CASSKLAGSSYEQYF
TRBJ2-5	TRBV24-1	CATSDLELPPGETQYF
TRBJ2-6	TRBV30	CAWTTGAPGANVLTF
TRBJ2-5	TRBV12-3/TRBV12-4	CASSTQTTSGRETQYF
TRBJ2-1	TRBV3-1	CASSQDRGLAGASSYNEQFF
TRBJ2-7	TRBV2	CASSGIGGYSYEQYF
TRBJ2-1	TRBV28	CASSRTPPGGNEQFF
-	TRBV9	CASSVGTGASYEQYF
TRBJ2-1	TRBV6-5	CASSLYSGRPYNEQFF
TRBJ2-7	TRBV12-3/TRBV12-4	CASSLKNGVKSYEQYF
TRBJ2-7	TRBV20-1	CSAKRDRGIYEQYF
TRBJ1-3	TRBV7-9	CASSFGDNTIYF
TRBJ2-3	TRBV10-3	CAISESEGTGYSDTQYF
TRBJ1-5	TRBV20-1	CSARGGTEPQHF
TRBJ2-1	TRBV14	CASSQERSRGNEQFF
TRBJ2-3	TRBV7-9	CASSLFTGESFDTQYF
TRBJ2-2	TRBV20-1	CSAKTSGHTGELFF
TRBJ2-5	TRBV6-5	CASSRRTSGVVTQYF
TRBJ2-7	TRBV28	CASSFQGFPNPYEQYF
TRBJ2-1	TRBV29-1	CSATRWVSNEQFF
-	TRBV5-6	CAGSLQDSLYEQYF
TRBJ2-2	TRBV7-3	CASSFLSTAGELFF
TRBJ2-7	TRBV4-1	CASSQGPLNYEQYF
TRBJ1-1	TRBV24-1	CATSPGTGVNTEAFF
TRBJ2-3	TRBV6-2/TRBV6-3	CASSYGQDTDTQYF
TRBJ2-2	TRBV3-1	CASSQAPGELFF
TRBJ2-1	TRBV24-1	CATSDPGTSGLSYNEQFF
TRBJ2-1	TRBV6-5	CASNRDPLRHEQFF
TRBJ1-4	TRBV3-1	CASSQPKTGGGEKLFF
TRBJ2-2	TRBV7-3	CASSPTQGATGELFF
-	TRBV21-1	CAHAACGGSYEQYF
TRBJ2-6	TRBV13	CASSPGTGSRSGANVLTF
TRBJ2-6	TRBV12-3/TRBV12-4	CASSFLISGGANVLTF
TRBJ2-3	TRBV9	CASSPVAEPGLIAEAQYF
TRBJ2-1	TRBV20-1	CSARDPSGRTRYEQFF
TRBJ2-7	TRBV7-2	CASSRGDLLHYEQYF
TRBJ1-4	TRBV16	CASSQVTVMNEKLFF
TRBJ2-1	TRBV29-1	CSVVGDPSYNEQFF
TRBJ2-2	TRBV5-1	CASSLQGAFGGELFF
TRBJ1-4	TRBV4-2	CASSQDPTAINEKLLF
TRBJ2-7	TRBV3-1	CASSQDEGGRDEQYF
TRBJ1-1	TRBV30	CAWTPWRGFTTEAFF
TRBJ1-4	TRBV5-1	CASSPGHGNEKLFF
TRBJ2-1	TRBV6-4	CASSEAGGHNEQFF
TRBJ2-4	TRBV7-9	CASSLALDRKNIQYF
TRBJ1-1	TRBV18	CASSPSSPTEAFF
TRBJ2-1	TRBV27	CASSLLGGHRSNEQFF
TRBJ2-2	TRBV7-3	CASSPRRGGPGELFF
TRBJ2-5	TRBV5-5	CASSSPGTAERETQYF
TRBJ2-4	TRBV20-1	CSARDSTGGLRAKNIQYF
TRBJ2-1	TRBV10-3	CAISDWSSPLASEQFF
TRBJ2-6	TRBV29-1	CSVEEGDWGGANVLTF
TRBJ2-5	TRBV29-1	CSVVLGQGGETQYF
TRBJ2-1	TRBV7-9	CASSLGSSVYNEQFF